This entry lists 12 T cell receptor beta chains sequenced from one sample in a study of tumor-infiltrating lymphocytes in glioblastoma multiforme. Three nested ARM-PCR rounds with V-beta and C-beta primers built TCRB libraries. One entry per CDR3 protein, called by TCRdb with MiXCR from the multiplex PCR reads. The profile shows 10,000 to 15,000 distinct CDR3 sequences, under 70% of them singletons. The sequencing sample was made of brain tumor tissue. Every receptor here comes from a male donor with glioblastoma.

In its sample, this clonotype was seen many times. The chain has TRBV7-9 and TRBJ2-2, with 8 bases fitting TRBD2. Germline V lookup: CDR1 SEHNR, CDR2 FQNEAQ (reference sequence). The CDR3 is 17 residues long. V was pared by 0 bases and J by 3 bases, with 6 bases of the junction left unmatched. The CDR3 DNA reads TGTGCCAGCAGCTTAGCGCCGGCGGGAGGTCACACCGGGGAGCTGTTTTTT. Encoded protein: CASSLAPAGGHTGELFF. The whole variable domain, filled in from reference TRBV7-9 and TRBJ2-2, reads DTGVSQNPRHKITKRGQNVTFRCDPISEHNRLYWYRQTLGQGPEFLTYFQNEAQLEKSRLLSDRFSAERPKGSFSTLEIQRTEQGDSAMYLCASSLAPAGGHTGELFFGEGSRLTVL.

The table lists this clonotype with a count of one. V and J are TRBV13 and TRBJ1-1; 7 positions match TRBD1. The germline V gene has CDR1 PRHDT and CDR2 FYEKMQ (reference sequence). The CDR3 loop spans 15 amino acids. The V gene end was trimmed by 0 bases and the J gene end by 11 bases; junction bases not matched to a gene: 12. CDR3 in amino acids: CASSLGGTDFMPAFF. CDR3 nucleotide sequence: TGTGCCAGCAGCTTAGGCGGGACAGATTTTATGCCGGCTTTCTTT.

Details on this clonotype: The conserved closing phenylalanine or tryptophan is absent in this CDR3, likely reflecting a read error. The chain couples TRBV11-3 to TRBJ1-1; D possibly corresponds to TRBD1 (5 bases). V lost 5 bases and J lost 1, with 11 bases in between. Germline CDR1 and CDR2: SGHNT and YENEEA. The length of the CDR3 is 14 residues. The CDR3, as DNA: TGTGCCAGCAGCCCGAACAGGCCGAACACTGAAGCTTTCTCT. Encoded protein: CASSPNRPNTEAFS.

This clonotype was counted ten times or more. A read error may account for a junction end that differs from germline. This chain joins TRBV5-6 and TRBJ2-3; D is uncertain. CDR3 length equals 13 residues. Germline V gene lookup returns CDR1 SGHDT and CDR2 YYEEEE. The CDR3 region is CASSLVVADTQYF. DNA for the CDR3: TGTGCCAGCAGCTTGGTCGTGGCAGACACGCAGTATTTT.

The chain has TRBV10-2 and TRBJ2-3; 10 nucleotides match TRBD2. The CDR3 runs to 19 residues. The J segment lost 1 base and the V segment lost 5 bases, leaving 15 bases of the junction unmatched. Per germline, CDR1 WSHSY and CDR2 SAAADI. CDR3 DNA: TGCGCCAGCAGTCGGAGTTCTAGCGGGAGAAAATGGGGCACAGATACGCAGTATTTT. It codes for CASSRSSSGRKWGTDTQYF.

CDR3 bases: TGCAGTGCTAGAGATGAGACAAGGCTGTATAAGCAGTTCTTC. Translated: CSARDETRLYKQFF. The V and J genes are TRBV20-1 and TRBJ2-1; D is uncertain. Per germline, CDR1 DFQATT and CDR2 SNEGSKA (reference sequence). The CDR3 loop spans 14 amino acids. Between the trimmed V and J ends, which lost 0 bases and 11 bases, there was a span of 17 bases.

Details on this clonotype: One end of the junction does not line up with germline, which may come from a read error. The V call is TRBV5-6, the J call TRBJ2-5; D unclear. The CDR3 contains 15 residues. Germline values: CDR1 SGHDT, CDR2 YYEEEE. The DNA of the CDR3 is TGTGCCAGCAGCGCCCTTTATGAAAACCAAGAGGCCCAGTACTTC. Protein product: CASSALYENQEAQYF.

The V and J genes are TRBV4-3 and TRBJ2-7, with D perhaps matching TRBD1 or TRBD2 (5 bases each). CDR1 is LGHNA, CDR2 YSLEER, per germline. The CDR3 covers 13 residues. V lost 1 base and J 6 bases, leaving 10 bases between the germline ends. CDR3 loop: CASSQGKGTEQYF. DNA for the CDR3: TGCGCCAGCAGCCAAGGAAAAGGGACCGAGCAGTACTTC.

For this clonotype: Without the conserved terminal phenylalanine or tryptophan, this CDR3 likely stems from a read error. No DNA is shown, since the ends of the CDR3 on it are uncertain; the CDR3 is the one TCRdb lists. CDR3 residues: CASSLGGGTSYNEQFS. The chain combines TRBV11-3 with TRBJ2-1; TRBD1 was called by the table and not checked on the DNA. Inclusive of both ends, the CDR3 amounts to 16 amino acids. The germline gives CDR1 SGHNT, CDR2 YENEEA.

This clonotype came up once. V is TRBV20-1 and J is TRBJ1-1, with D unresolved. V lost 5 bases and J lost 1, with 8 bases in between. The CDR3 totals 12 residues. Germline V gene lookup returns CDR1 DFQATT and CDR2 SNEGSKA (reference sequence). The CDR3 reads CSAGPQNTEAFF. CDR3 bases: TGCAGTGCTGGACCTCAGAACACTGAAGCTTTCTTT.

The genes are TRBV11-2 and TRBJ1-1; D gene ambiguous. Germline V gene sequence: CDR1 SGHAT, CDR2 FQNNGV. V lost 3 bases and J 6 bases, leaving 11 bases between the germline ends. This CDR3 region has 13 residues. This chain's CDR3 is CASSFGERAEAFF. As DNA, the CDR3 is TGTGCCAGCAGCTTTGGGGAGAGGGCTGAAGCTTTCTTT.

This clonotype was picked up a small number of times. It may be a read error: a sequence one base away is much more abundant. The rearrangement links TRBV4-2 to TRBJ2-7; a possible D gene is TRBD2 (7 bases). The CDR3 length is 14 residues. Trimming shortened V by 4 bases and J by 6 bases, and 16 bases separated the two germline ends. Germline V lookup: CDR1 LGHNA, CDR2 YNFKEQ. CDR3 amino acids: CASSPESGGLEQYF. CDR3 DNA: TGTGCCAGCAGCCCTGAGTCGGGGGGCCTCGAGCAGTACTTC.